The 7 T cell receptor beta chains in this list originate from one sample, sequenced in a study of glioma-infiltrating T cells after dendritic cell vaccination. Time point given: after dendritic cell vaccination, including at tumor progression/relapse. Here immunoSEQ multiplex PCR was the method, and the copy in TCRdb shows in-frame clones only, minus some. The sample lists roughly 60,000 clones, approximately 80% occurring once. The starting material was blood, obtained after dendritic cell vaccination. The receptors shown here come from a human donor with glioblastoma.

The CDR3 region has the DNA TGCGCCAGCAGCCGCGTCCCTTCTAACTATGGCTACACCTTC. The encoded protein is CASSRVPSNYGYTF. J is TRBJ1-2 and V is TRBV4-1; D is ambiguous. This CDR3 comprises 14 residues. Deletions cut 4 bases from V and 0 bases from J, with 9 bases between. CDR1 and CDR2 (germline): MGHRA, YSYEKL.

The chain has TRBV11-2 and TRBJ2-7; no firm D call. CDR1 SGHAT and CDR2 FQNNGV come from the germline V gene. CDR3 length: 13 amino acids. V was cut by 0 bases and J by 2 bases, with 5 bases left in between. The CDR3 protein is CASSLDVTYEQYF. The CDR3, as DNA: TGTGCCAGCAGCTTAGACGTTACCTACGAGCAGTACTTC.

The rearrangement links TRBV5-1 to TRBJ2-7; D possibly corresponds to TRBD1 (5 bases). The CDR3 consists of 16 residues. V lost 4 bases and J 2 bases, leaving 19 bases between the germline ends. Per germline, CDR1 SGHRS and CDR2 YFSETQ. In nucleotides, the CDR3 is TGCGCCAGCAGCACAGGACGGTTCCGTATGACCTACGAGCAGTACTTC. Its translation is CASSTGRFRMTYEQYF.

This chain joins TRBV30 and TRBJ1-1; TRBD1 is a possible D gene (5 bases). The CDR3 totals 13 residues. Germline V lookup: CDR1 GTSNPN, CDR2 SVGIG (reference sequence). The CDR3 here is CAYTGPGGTEAFF. DNA of the CDR3: TGTGCATATACGGGGCCGGGGGGCACTGAAGCTTTCTTT.

This chain connects TRBV7-2 to TRBJ2-3, with TRBD2 as a possible D gene (5 bases). This CDR3 has 14 residues. Germline CDR1 is SGHTA and CDR2 is FQGNSA. V was cut by 4 bases and J by 3 bases, with 11 bases left in between. CDR3: CASSSRTRTDTQYF. Written as DNA, the CDR3 is TGTGCCAGCAGCTCCAGGACTCGGACAGATACGCAGTATTTT.

The rearrangement joins TRBV5-6 to TRBJ1-1; D is uncertain. The CDR3 sequence is 14 residues long. Germline values: CDR1 SGHDT, CDR2 YYEEEE. Trimming took off 5 bases at V and 5 bases at J, with 16 bases between the two ends. The CDR3 reads CASSFGRGGTEAFF. In DNA, the CDR3 is TGTGCCAGCAGTTTCGGACGGGGTGGGACTGAAGCTTTCTTT.

This rearrangement joins TRBV12-5 to TRBJ2-5, with 8 positions matching TRBD2. There are 14 residues in the CDR3. The V gene end was trimmed by 5 bases and the J gene end by 5 bases; junction bases not matched to a gene: 7. CDR1 is LGHNT, CDR2 FRNRAP, per germline. CDR3 in amino acids: CASGPLAGPETQYF. In DNA form, the CDR3 reads TGTGCTAGTGGTCCGTTAGCGGGGCCCGAGACCCAGTACTTC.